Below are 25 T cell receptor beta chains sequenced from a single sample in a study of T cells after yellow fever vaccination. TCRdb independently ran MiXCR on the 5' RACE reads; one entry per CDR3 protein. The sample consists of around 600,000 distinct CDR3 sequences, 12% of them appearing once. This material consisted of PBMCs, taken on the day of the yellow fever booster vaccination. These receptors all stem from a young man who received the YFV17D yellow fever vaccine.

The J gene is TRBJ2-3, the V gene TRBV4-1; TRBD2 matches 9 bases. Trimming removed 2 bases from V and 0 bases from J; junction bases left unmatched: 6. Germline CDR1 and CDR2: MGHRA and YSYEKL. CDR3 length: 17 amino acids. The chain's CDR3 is CASSQPPSGISTDTQYF. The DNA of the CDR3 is TGCGCCAGCAGCCAACCCCCTAGCGGGATAAGCACAGATACGCAGTATTTT.

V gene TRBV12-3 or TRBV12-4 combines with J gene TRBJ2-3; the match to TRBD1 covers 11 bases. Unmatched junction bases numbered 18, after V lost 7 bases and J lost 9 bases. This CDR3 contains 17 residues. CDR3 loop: CASMRTGGIVGRRTQYF. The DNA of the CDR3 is TGTGCCAGCATGCGGACAGGGGGCATCGTGGGTCGAAGAACGCAGTATTTT.

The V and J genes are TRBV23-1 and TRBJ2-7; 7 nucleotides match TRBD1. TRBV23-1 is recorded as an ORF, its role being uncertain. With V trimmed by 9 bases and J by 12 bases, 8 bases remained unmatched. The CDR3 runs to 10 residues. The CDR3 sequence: CARDRAKTYF. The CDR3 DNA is TGCGCCAGAGACAGGGCGAAGACGTACTTC.

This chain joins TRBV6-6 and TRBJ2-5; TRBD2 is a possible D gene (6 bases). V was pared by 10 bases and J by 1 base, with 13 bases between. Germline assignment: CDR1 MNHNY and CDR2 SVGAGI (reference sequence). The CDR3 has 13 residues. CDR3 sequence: CATGGPSQETQYF. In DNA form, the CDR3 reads TGTGCCACCGGGGGACCTAGCCAAGAGACCCAGTACTTC.

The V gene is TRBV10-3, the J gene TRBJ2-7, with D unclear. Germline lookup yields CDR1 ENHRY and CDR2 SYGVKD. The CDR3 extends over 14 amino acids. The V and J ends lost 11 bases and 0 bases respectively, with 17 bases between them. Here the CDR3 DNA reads TGTGCCGTAGTAGTCGGGCGATCCTCCTACGAGCAGTACTTC. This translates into CAVVVGRSSYEQYF.

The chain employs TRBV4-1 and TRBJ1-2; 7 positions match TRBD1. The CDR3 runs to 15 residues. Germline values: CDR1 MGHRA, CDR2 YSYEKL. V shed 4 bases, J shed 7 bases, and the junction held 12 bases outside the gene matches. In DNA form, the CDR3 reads TGCGCCAGCAGCCGATCGGACAGGCTTAGGGGTGGCTACACCTTC. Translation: CASSRSDRLRGGYTF.

The DNA of the CDR3 is TGTGCCAGCAGCCAAGCAGGGGGCGGGAACGAGCAGTACTTC. Its translation is CASSQAGGGNEQYF. V is TRBV27 and J is TRBJ2-7, with 8 bases that match TRBD1. CDR3 size: 14 residues. V lost 6 bases, J lost 5 bases, and 9 bases stayed unmatched. In germline, CDR1 is MNHEY, CDR2 SMNVEV (reference sequence).

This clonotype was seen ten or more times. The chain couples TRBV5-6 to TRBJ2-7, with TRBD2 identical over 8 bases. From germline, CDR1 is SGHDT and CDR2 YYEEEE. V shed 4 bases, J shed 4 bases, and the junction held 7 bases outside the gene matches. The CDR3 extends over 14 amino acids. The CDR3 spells CASSGGLGGYEQYF. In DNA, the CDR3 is TGTGCCAGCAGCGGGGGACTAGGGGGGTACGAGCAGTACTTC.

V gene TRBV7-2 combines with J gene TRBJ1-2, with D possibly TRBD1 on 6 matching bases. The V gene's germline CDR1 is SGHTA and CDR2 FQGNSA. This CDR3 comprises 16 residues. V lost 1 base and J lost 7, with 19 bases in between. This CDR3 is CASSLGGTLGGSGYTF. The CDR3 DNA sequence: TGTGCCAGCAGCTTAGGCGGGACACTGGGCGGGTCTGGCTACACCTTC.

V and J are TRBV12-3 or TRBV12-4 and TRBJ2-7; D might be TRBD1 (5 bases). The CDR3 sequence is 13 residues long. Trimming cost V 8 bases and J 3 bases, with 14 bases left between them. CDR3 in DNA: TGTGCCAGCGCCCTCAGGGTAAGCTACGAGCAGTACTTC. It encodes CASALRVSYEQYF.

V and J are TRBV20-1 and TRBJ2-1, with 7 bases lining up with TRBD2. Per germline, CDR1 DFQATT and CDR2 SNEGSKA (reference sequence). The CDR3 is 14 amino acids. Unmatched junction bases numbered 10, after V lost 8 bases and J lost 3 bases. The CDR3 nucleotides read TGCAGTTACCTCGGGAGCGGGATCTACAATGAGCAGTTCTTC. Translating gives CSYLGSGIYNEQFF.

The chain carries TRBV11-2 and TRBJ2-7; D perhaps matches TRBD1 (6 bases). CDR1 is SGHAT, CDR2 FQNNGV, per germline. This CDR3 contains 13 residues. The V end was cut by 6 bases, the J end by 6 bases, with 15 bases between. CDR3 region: CASSFTRGSEQYF. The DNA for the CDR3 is TGTGCCAGCAGTTTCACGAGGGGGTCCGAGCAGTACTTC.

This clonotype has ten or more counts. Here the CDR3 reads CASSTPGRQETQYF. In DNA, the CDR3 is TGTGCCAGCAGCACCCCGGGACGGCAAGAGACCCAGTACTTC. The chain is built from TRBV5-5 and TRBJ2-5; D might be TRBD1 or TRBD2, each matching 5 bases. The CDR3 is 14 residues long. The germline V and J ends were trimmed by 4 bases and 2 bases, with 12 bases remaining between them. Germline lookup yields CDR1 SGHKS and CDR2 YYEKEE (reference sequence).

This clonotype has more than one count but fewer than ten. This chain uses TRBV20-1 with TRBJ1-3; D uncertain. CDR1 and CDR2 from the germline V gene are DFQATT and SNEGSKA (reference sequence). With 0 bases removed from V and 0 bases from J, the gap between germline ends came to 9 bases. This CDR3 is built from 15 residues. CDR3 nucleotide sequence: TGCAGTGCTAGAGATTTGCAGTACTCTGGAAACACCATATATTTT. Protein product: CSARDLQYSGNTIYF.

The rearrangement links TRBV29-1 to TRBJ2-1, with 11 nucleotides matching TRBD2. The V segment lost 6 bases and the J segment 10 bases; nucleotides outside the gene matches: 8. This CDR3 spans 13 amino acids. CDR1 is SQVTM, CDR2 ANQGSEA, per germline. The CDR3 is CSVGGTSGGEQFF. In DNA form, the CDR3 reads TGCAGCGTGGGGGGGACTAGCGGCGGGGAGCAGTTCTTC.

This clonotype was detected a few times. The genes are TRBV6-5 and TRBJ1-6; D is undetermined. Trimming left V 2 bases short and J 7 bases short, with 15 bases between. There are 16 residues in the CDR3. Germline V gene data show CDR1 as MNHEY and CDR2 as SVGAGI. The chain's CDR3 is CASSYTVQHVNSPLHF. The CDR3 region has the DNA TGTGCCAGCAGTTACACGGTTCAGCACGTAAATTCACCCCTCCACTTT.

CDR3 DNA: TGTGCCAGCAGCCACATACCCGGGACTAGCGTAACCTACGAGCAGTACTTC. Translation: CASSHIPGTSVTYEQYF. The chain is built from TRBV5-5 and TRBJ2-7, with TRBD2 matching 10 bases. V was pared by 4 bases and J by 2 bases, with 12 bases of the junction left unmatched. CDR1 SGHKS and CDR2 YYEKEE come from the germline V gene (reference sequence). The CDR3 consists of 17 residues.

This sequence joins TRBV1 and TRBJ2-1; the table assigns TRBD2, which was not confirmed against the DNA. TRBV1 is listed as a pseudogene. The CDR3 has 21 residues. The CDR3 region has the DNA TGCACCAGCAGCCGGGGAACAGGGACTAGCGGGAGAAGAGAAGAATACAATGAGCAGTTCTTC. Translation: CTSSRGTGTSGRREEYNEQFF.

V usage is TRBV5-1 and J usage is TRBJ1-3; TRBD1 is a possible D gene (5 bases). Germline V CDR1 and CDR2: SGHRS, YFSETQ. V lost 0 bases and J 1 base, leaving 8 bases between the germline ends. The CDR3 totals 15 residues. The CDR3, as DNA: TGCGCCAGCAGCTTGGAGGGGCCGTCTGGAAACACCATATATTTT. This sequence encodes CASSLEGPSGNTIYF.

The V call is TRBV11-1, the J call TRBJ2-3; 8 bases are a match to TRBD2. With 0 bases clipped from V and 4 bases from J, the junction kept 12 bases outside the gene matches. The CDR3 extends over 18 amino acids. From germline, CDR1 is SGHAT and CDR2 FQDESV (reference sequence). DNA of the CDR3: TGTGCCAGCAGCTTAGCGGTGACTGGTAGCGGGATGGCAGATACGCAGTATTTT. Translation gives CASSLAVTGSGMADTQYF.

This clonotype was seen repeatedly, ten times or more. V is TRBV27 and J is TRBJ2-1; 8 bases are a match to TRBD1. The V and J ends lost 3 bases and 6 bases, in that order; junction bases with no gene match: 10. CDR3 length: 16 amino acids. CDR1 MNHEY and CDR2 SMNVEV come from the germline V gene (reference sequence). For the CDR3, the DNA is TGTGCCAGCAGTTTGGGCAGGGGGCGCGTTGTCAATGAGCAGTTCTTC. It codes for CASSLGRGRVVNEQFF.

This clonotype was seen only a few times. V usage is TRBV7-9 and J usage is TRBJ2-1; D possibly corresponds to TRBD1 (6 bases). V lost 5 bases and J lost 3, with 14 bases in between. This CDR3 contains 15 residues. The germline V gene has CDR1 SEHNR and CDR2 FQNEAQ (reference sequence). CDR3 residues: CASSQEVDSYNEQFF. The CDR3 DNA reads TGTGCCAGCAGCCAAGAGGTGGACAGCTACAATGAGCAGTTCTTC.

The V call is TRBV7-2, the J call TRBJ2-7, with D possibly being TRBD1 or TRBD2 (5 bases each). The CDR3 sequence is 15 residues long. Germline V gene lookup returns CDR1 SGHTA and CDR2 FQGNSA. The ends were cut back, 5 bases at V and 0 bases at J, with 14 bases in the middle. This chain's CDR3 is CASSLGRFNSYEQYF. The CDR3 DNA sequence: TGTGCCAGCAGCCTGGGACGTTTTAACTCCTACGAGCAGTACTTC.

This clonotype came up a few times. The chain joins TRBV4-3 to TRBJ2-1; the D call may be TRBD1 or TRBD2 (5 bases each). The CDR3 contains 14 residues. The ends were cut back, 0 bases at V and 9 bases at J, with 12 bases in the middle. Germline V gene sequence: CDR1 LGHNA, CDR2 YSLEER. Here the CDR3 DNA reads TGCGCCAGCAGCCAAGAACGGGGACGAGGTGAGCAGTTCTTC. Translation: CASSQERGRGEQFF.

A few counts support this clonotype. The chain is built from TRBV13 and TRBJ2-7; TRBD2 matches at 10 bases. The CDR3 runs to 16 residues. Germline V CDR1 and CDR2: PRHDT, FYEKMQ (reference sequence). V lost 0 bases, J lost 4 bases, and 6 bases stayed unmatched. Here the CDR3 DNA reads TGTGCCAGCAGCTTAGGTTCTAGCGGGAGATTTTACGAGCAGTACTTC. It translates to CASSLGSSGRFYEQYF.